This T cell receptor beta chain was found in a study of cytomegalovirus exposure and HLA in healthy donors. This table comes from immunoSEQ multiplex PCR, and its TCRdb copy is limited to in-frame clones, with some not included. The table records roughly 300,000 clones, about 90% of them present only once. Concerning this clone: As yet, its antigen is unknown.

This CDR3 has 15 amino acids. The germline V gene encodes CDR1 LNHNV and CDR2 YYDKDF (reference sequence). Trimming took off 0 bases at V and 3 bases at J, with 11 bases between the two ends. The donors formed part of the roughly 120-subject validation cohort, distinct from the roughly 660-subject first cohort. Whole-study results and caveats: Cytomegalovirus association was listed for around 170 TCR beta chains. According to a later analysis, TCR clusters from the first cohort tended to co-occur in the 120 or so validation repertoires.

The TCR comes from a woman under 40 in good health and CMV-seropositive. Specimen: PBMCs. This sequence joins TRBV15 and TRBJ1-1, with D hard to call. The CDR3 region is CATSRETAGDTEAFF. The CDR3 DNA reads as TGTGCCACCAGCAGAGAAACGGCCGGGGACACTGAAGCTTTCTTT. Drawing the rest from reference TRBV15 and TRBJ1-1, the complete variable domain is DAMVIQNPRYQVTQFGKPVTLSCSQTLNHNVMYWYQQKSSQAPKLLFHYYDKDFNNEADTPDNFQSRRPNTSFCFLDIRSPGLGDTAMYLCATSRETAGDTEAFFGQGTRLTVV.